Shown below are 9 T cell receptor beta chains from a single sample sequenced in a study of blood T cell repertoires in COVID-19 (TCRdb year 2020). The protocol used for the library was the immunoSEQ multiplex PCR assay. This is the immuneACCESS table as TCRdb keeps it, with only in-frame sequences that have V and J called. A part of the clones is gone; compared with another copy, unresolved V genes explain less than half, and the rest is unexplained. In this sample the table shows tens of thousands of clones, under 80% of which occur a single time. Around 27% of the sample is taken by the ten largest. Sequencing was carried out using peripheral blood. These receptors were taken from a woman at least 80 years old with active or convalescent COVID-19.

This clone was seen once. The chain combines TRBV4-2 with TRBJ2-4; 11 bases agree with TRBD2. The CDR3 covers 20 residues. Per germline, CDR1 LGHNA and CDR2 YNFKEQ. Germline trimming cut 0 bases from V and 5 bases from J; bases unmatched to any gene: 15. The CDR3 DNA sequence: TGTGCCAGCAGCCAAGATTTTAGCGGGGGGGCGACTCAAGGCCAAAACATTCAGTACTTC. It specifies CASSQDFSGGATQGQNIQYF.

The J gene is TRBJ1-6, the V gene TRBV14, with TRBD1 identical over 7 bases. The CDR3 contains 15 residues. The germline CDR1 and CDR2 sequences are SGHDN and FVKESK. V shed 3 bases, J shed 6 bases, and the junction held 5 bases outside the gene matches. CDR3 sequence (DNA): TGTGCCAGCAGCCAGGGACAGCTCATTAATTCACCCCTCCACTTT. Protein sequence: CASSQGQLINSPLHF.

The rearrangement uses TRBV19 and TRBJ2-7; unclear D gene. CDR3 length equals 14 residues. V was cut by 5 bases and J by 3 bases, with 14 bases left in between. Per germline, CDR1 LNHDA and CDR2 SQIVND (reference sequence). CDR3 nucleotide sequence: TGTGCCAGTAGTCCCCAGAGTTCAGGCTACGAGCAGTACTTC. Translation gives CASSPQSSGYEQYF.

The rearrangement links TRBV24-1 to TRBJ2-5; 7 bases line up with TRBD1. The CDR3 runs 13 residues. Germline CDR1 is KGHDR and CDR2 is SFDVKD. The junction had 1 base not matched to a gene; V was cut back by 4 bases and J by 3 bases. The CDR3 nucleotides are TGTGCCACCAGTGAGGGGACAGAAGAGACCCAGTACTTC. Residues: CATSEGTEETQYF.

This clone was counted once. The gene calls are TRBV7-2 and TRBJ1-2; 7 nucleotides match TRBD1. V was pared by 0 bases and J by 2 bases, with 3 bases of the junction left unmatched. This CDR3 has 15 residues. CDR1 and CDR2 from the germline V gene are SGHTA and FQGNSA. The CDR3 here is CASSLASTGNYGYTF. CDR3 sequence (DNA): TGTGCCAGCAGCTTAGCGTCGACAGGGAACTATGGCTACACCTTC.

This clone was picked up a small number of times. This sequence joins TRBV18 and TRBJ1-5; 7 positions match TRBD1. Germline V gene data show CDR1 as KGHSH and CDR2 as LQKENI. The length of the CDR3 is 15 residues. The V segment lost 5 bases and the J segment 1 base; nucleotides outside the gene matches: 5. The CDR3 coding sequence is TGTGCCAGCTCAATAGGACAGGCAAGCAATCAGCCCCAGCATTTT. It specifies CASSIGQASNQPQHF. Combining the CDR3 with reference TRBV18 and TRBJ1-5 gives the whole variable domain NAGVMQNPRHLVRRRGQEARLRCSPMKGHSHVYWYRQLPEEGLKFMVYLQKENIIDESGMPKERFSAEFPKEGPSILRIQQVVRGDSAAYFCASSIGQASNQPQHFGDGTRLSIL.

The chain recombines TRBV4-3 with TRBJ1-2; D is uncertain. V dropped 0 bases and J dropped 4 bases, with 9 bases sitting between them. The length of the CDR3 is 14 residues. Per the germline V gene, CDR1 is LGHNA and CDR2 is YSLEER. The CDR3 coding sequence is TGCGCCAGCAGCCAAGAAGCGGGGTTCTATGGCTACACCTTC. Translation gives CASSQEAGFYGYTF.

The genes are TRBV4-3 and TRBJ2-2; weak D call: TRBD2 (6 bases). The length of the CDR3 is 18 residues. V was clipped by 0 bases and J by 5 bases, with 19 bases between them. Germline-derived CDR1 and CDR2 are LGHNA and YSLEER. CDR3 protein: CASSQDRGNDFETGELFF. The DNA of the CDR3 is TGCGCCAGCAGCCAAGATCGGGGGAACGACTTTGAAACCGGGGAGCTGTTTTTT.

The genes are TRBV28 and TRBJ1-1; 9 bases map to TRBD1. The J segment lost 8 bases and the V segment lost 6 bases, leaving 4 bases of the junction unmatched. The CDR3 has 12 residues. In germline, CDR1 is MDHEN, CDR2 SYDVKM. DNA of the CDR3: TGTGCCAGCAGAGACGGACAGGGGGAAGCTTTCTTT. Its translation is CASRDGQGEAFF. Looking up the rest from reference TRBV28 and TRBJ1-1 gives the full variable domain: DVKVTQSSRYLVKRTGEKVFLECVQDMDHENMFWYRQDPGLGLRLIYFSYDVKMKEKGDIPEGYSVSREKKERFSLILESASTNQTSMYLCASRDGQGEAFFGQGTRLTVV.